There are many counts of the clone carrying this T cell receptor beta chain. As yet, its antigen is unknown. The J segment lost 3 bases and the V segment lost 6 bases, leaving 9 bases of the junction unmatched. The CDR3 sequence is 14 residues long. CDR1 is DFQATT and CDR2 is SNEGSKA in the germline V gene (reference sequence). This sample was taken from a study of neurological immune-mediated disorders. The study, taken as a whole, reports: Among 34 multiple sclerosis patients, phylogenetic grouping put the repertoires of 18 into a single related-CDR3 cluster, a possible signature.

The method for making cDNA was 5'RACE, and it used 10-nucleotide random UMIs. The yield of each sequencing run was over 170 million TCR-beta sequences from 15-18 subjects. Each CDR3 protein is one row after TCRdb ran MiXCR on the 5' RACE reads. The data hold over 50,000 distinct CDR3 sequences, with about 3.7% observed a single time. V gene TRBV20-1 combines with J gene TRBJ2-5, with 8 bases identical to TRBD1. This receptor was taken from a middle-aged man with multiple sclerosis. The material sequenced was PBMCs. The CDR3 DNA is TGCAGTGCCGACCAACAGGGGGTAGAAGAGACCCAGTACTTC. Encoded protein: CSADQQGVEETQYF.